The rows below give T cell receptor beta chains drawn from one sample of a study of T cell clonotyping in hematopoietic cell transplantation. Method: immunoSEQ multiplex PCR; TCRdb's copy keeps in-frame clones and lacks some. Here the sample spans approximately 30,000 clones, under 97% being singletons. Sequenced material: peripheral blood mononuclear cells. The origin of the receptors is a man aged 50 to 60 in good health. Some clones in this sample may be carry-over from other donors' samples. Each CDR3 is given with its conserved first and last residue. The D gene is left open where the match is weak. A row's size may be missing; if present it is once, few, many or a size class.

d_call	clone_size	v_call	j_call	cdr3_aa	cdr3_nt
TRBD1	NA	TRBV15	TRBJ2-3	CATAGGPTDTQYF	TGTGCCACCGCAGGGGGCCCCACAGATACGCAGTATTTT
NA	NA	TRBV2	TRBJ1-2	CASIYSPSTYGYTF	TGTGCCAGCATATACTCGCCCTCGACCTATGGCTACACCTTC
NA	NA	TRBV4-1	TRBJ1-4	CASSQPQGGEKLFF	TGCGCCAGCAGCCAACCCCAGGGTGGTGAAAAACTGTTTTTT
NA	once	TRBV9	TRBJ2-7	CASSVVPSNEQYF	TGTGCCAGCAGCGTAGTACCGAGCAACGAGCAGTACTTC
NA	NA	TRBV6-6	TRBJ1-2	CASSHRVGSNYGYTF	TGTGCCAGCAGTCACAGGGTAGGGTCCAACTATGGCTACACCTTC
NA	NA	TRBV2	TRBJ1-2	CASSPTGFYGYTF	TGTGCCAGCAGTCCTACAGGGTTCTATGGCTACACCTTC
NA	NA	TRBV21-1	TRBJ2-1	CASSWGLAGGIEQFF	TGTGCCAGCAGCTGGGGACTAGCGGGGGGAATCGAGCAGTTCTTC
TRBD1	NA	TRBV28	TRBJ2-3	CASSLPGGARDTQYF	TGTGCCAGCAGTTTGCCAGGGGGCGCGAGGGATACGCAGTATTTT
NA	NA	TRBV18	TRBJ1-2	CASSPRGGDYGYTF	TGTGCCAGCTCACCCAGGGGAGGGGACTATGGCTACACCTTC
TRBD1	NA	TRBV27	TRBJ1-5	CASSLSPREGAGIQPQHF	TGTGCCAGCAGTTTATCCCCTCGAGAGGGGGCCGGGATTCAGCCCCAGCATTTT
NA	NA	TRBV6-5	TRBJ2-2	CASSYSDTNTGELFF	TGTGCCAGCAGTTACTCGGACACAAACACCGGGGAGCTGTTTTTT
NA	NA	TRBV4-2	TRBJ1-3	CASSQDLWTAGNTIYF	TGTGCCAGCAGCCAAGATCTTTGGACAGCTGGAAACACCATATATTTT
TRBD2	NA	TRBV4-3	TRBJ2-2	CASSQATLSGGKNTGELFF	TGCGCCAGCAGCCAAGCTACTCTTAGCGGGGGGAAGAACACCGGGGAGCTGTTTTTT
NA	NA	TRBV30	TRBJ2-7	CAWSKDRYEQYF	TGTGCCTGGAGTAAAGATCGCTACGAGCAGTACTTC
NA	NA	TRBV7-2	TRBJ2-2	CASSSGGHLTGELFF	TGTGCCAGCAGCTCGGGGGGACACCTCACCGGGGAGCTGTTTTTT
TRBD2	NA	TRBV30	TRBJ2-7	CAWSESVAGGYEQYF	TGTGCCTGGAGTGAATCGGTAGCGGGGGGGTATGAGCAGTACTTC
NA	NA	TRBV7-2	TRBJ2-5	CASSGGAGPTRTQYF	TGTGCCAGCAGCGGTGGGGCAGGACCCACACGGACCCAGTACTTC
TRBD1	NA	TRBV7-2	TRBJ1-5	CASSLNSGTGQPQHF	TGTGCCAGCAGCTTAAACTCGGGGACAGGGCAGCCCCAGCATTTT
NA	NA	TRBV5-1	TRBJ1-5	CASSPDPYNQPQHF	TGCGCCAGCAGCCCGGATCCTTACAATCAGCCCCAGCATTTT
NA	NA	TRBV30	TRBJ2-6	CAWSRGDLISGANVLTF	TGTGCCTGGAGTCGGGGTGATCTGATCTCTGGGGCCAACGTCCTGACTTTC
TRBD1	NA	TRBV7-3	TRBJ2-2	CASSSLTGGIGTGELFF	TGTGCCAGCAGCTCCCTGACAGGGGGCATCGGCACCGGGGAGCTGTTTTTT
TRBD2	once	TRBV7-3	TRBJ2-2	CASSLTAGGLSPGELFF	TGTGCCAGCAGCTTAACAGCGGGGGGGCTCTCACCCGGGGAGCTGTTTTTT
TRBD2	NA	TRBV29-1	TRBJ2-3	CSVEQRGGEDTQYF	TGCAGCGTTGAACAGCGGGGGGGCGAAGATACGCAGTATTTT
NA	NA	TRBV4-3	TRBJ1-1	CASSQILSGMGTEAFF	TGCGCCAGCAGCCAAATTTTAAGTGGGATGGGGACTGAAGCTTTCTTT
NA	NA	TRBV18	TRBJ1-1	CASSPQGMNTEAFF	TGTGCCAGCTCACCACAGGGAATGAACACTGAAGCTTTCTTT
NA	NA	TRBV6-5	TRBJ2-1	CASSYSQGHNEQFF	TGTGCCAGCAGTTACAGCCAGGGCCACAATGAGCAGTTCTTC
NA	NA	TRBV7-9	TRBJ1-2	CASTEQGSAGYTF	TGTGCCAGCACCGAGCAGGGTTCTGCAGGCTACACCTTC
NA	NA	TRBV29-1	TRBJ1-2	CSVRDTTNYGYTF	TGCAGCGTTCGGGACACGACTAACTATGGCTACACCTTC
NA	NA	TRBV4-3	TRBJ2-2	CASSQDSHRGKAGELFF	TGCGCCAGCAGCCAAGATTCTCATCGGGGTAAAGCCGGGGAGCTGTTTTTT
NA	NA	TRBV2	TRBJ2-7	CASTEGDSTREQYF	TGTGCCAGCACCGAGGGGGACTCCACCCGCGAGCAGTACTTC
NA	few	TRBV7-8	TRBJ2-5	CASSPPRQETQYF	TGTGCCAGCAGCCCACCTAGACAAGAGACCCAGTACTTC
NA	NA	TRBV7-8	TRBJ1-2	CASDQQRVNRGRKGYTF	TGTGCCAGCGACCAACAACGTGTGAATCGGGGCAGGAAAGGCTACACCTTC
NA	NA	TRBV2	TRBJ1-4	CASRSAQGNEKLFF	TGTGCCAGCAGGTCGGCGCAGGGGAATGAAAAACTGTTTTTT
NA	NA	TRBV19	TRBJ1-1	CATSQDVGTEAFF	TGTGCCACCTCACAGGACGTAGGGACTGAAGCTTTCTTT
TRBD1	once	TRBV2	TRBJ1-1	CASRIDRGGTEAFF	TGTGCCAGCAGGATCGACAGGGGTGGCACTGAAGCTTTCTTT
TRBD1	NA	TRBV10-3	TRBJ1-1	CAISDWQGAGGTEAFF	TGTGCCATCAGTGACTGGCAGGGGGCCGGTGGCACTGAAGCTTTCTTT
NA	NA	TRBV29-1	TRBJ2-4	CSVQGDSDIQYF	TGCAGCGTTCAAGGGGACTCGGACATTCAGTACTTC
NA	NA	TRBV29-1	TRBJ1-1	CSTHGVGRNTEAFF	TGCAGCACTCACGGGGTAGGACGGAACACTGAAGCTTTCTTT
NA	NA	TRBV7-2	TRBJ2-3	CASSPGLNTDTQYF	TGTGCCAGCAGCCCAGGACTAAACACAGATACGCAGTATTTT
NA	once	TRBV9	TRBJ2-7	CASSVTPYDRAYEQYF	TGTGCCAGCAGCGTAACTCCTTACGACAGAGCTTACGAGCAGTACTTC
NA	NA	TRBV2	TRBJ1-5	CASSVQSNQPQHF	TGTGCCAGCAGTGTACAGAGCAATCAGCCCCAGCATTTT
TRBD1	NA	TRBV9	TRBJ1-2	CASSAETGQGGYGYTF	TGTGCCAGCAGCGCCGAGACGGGACAGGGAGGCTATGGCTACACCTTC
TRBD1	NA	TRBV27	TRBJ1-5	CASGGQGPSRSQHF	TGTGCCAGCGGGGGACAGGGGCCTTCGCGGTCCCAGCATTTT
TRBD2	NA	TRBV7-9	TRBJ2-7	CASSDTAGSGGYEQYF	TGTGCCAGCAGCGACACGGCGGGTAGCGGGGGCTACGAGCAGTACTTC
NA	NA	TRBV5-1	TRBJ2-7	CASTVALSSYEQYF	TGCGCCAGCACAGTTGCACTGAGCTCCTACGAGCAGTACTTC
NA	NA	TRBV29-1	TRBJ2-7	CSAQGHTGGYEQYF	TGCAGCGCCCAGGGACACACGGGCGGCTACGAGCAGTACTTC
TRBD1	once	TRBV5-6	TRBJ2-3	CASSFWGQGAGTDTQYF	TGTGCCAGCAGCTTCTGGGGACAGGGGGCCGGAACAGATACGCAGTATTTT
NA	NA	TRBV13	TRBJ1-1	CASSPGTRNTEAFF	TGTGCCAGCAGCCCCGGGACACGAAACACTGAAGCTTTCTTT
TRBD2	NA	TRBV27	TRBJ2-3	CASSRPGGFTDTQYF	TGTGCCAGCAGCCGGCCGGGGGGGTTCACAGATACGCAGTATTTT
NA	NA	TRBV28	TRBJ2-4	CASSAPSGVNIQYF	TGTGCCAGCAGTGCCCCCAGTGGGGTGAACATTCAGTACTTC
NA	NA	TRBV2	TRBJ2-3	CASSGQGDTQYF	TGTGCCAGCAGTGGCCAAGGGGATACGCAGTATTTT
NA	NA	TRBV29-1	TRBJ1-2	CSVVTGRYGYTF	TGCAGCGTTGTCACAGGGAGGTATGGCTACACCTTC
NA	NA	TRBV14	TRBJ1-3	CASSQDPMYRDGGNTIYF	TGTGCCAGCAGCCAAGATCCGATGTACCGGGATGGGGGAAACACCATATATTTT
TRBD1	NA	TRBV6-6	TRBJ2-5	CASSYSRGQETQYF	TGTGCCAGCAGTTACTCCAGGGGGCAAGAGACCCAGTACTTC
TRBD1	NA	TRBV2	TRBJ1-6	CASEAWDRAESYNSPLHF	TGTGCCAGCGAGGCATGGGACAGGGCAGAATCCTATAATTCACCCCTCCACTTT
NA	NA	TRBV11-2	TRBJ1-1	CASSLGTEAFF	TGTGCCAGCAGCTTAGGGACTGAAGCTTTCTTT
TRBD1	NA	TRBV7-8	TRBJ1-5	CASSARDRGRPHQPQHF	TGTGCCAGCAGCGCCCGGGACAGGGGGCGCCCCCATCAGCCCCAGCATTTT
NA	once	TRBV19	TRBJ1-1	CASSISFMNTEAFF	TGTGCCAGTAGTATCAGCTTCATGAACACTGAAGCTTTCTTT
NA	NA	TRBV30	TRBJ1-5	CAWSVRFRDNQPQHF	TGTGCCTGGAGTGTCAGGTTCCGAGACAATCAGCCCCAGCATTTT